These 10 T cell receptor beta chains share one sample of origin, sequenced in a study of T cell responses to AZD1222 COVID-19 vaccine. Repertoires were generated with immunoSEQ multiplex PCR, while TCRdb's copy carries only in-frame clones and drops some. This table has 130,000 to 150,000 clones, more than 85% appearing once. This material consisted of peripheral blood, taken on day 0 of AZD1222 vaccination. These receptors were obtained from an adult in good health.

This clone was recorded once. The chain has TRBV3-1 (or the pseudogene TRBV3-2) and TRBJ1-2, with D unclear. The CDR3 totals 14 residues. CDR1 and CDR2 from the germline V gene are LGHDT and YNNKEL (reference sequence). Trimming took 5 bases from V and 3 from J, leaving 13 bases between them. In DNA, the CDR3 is TGTGCCAGCAGCTCCATTCCGGAGGACTATGGCTACACCTTC. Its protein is CASSSIPEDYGYTF.

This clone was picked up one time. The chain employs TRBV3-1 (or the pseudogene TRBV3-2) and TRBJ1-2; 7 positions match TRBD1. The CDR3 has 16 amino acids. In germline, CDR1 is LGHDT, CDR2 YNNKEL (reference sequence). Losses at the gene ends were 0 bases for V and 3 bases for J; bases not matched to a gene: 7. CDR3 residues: CASSQDPDRAYYGYTF. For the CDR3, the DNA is TGTGCCAGCAGCCAAGACCCCGACAGGGCATACTATGGCTACACCTTC.

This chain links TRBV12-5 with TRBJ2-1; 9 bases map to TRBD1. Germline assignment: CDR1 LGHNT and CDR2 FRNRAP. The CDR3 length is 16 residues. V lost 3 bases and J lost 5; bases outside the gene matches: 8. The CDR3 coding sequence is TGTGCTAGTGGTTTCCTGAGGGACAGGGTGAACAATGAGCAGTTCTTC. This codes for CASGFLRDRVNNEQFF.

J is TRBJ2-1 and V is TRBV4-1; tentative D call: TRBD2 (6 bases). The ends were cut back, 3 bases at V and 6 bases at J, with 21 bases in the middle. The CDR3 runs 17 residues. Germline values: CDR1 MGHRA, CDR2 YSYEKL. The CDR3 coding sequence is TGCGCCAGCAGCCACTACTTTGGGTGGCCCGGGAGCAATGAGCAGTTCTTC. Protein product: CASSHYFGWPGSNEQFF.

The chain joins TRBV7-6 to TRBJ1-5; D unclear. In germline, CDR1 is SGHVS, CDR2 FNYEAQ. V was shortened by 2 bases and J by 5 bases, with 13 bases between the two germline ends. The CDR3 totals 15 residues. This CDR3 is CASSLIDKGDQPQHF. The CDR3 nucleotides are TGTGCCAGCAGCTTAATTGACAAGGGCGATCAGCCCCAGCATTTT.

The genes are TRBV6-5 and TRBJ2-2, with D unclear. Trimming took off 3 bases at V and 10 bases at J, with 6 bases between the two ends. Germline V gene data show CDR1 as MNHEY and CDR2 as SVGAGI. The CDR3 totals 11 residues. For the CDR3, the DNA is TGTGCCAGCAGTTATCAGGCGGAGCTGTTTTTT. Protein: CASSYQAELFF.

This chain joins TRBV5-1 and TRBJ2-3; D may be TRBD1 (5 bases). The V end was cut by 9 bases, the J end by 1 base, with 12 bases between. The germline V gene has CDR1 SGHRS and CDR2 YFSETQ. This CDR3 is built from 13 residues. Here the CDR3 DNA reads TGCGCCACCAGGGTCGGTGGCACAGATACGCAGTATTTT. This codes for CATRVGGTDTQYF.

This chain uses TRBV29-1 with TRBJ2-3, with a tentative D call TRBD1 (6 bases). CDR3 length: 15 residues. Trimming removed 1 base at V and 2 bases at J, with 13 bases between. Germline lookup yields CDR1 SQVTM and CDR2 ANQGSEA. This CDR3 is CSVEGGPTSTDTQYF. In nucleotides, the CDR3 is TGCAGCGTTGAAGGGGGGCCGACCTCCACAGATACGCAGTATTTT.

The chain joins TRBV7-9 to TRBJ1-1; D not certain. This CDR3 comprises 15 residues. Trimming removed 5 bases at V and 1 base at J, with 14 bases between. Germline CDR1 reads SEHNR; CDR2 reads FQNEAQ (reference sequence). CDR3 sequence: CASSLEEGWNTEAFF. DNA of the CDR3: TGTGCCAGCAGCCTCGAAGAAGGATGGAACACTGAAGCTTTCTTT. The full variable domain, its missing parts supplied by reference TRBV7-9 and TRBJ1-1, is DTGVSQNPRHKITKRGQNVTFRCDPISEHNRLYWYRQTLGQGPEFLTYFQNEAQLEKSRLLSDRFSAERPKGSFSTLEIQRTEQGDSAMYLCASSLEEGWNTEAFFGQGTRLTVV.

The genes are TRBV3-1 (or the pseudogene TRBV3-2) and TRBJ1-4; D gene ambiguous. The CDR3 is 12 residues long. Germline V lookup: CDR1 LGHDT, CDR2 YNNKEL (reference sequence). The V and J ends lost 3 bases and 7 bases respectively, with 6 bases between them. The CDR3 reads CASSHLPEKLFF. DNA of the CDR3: TGTGCCAGCAGCCATCTCCCTGAAAAACTGTTTTTT.